This passage covers 20 T cell receptor beta chains from one sample sequenced in a study of spatial heterogeneity in lung cancer. Time point meaning: sample taken at primary tumor resection. Study results and caveats: Higher tumor mutation counts went along with higher counts of expanded intratumoral alpha and beta TCRs.

TCRdb reanalysed the 5' RACE reads using MiXCR and keeps one entry per CDR3 protein. Counted here are 13,000 or so distinct CDR3 sequences, just over 5% occurring once; the ten biggest clones make up about 25%. No antigen is known for these receptors. Source: lung tumor tissue, taken at surgery. These receptors came from a male donor with early-stage non-small cell lung cancer.

This clonotype was counted many times. This beta chain came through as a stray read in a library set up for alpha chains, and its size says little. The chain has TRBV6-6 and TRBJ1-5; D remains ambiguous. Germline loops: CDR1 MNHNY, CDR2 SVGAGI (reference sequence). The CDR3 extends over 13 amino acids. Trimming pared 0 bases from V and 4 bases from J, leaving 4 bases between. CDR3 DNA sequence: TGTGCCAGCAGTTACTCCCTAAATCAGCCCCAGCATTTT. Its translation is CASSYSLNQPQHF.

This clonotype was found many times. The library was designed around alpha chains, so this beta chain is a stray read whose abundance carries little weight. This chain joins TRBV3-1 and TRBJ1-6; D uncertain. CDR1 and CDR2 (germline): LGHDT, YNNKEL (reference sequence). The CDR3 contains 15 residues. Deletions cut 0 bases from V and 7 bases from J, with 10 bases between. CDR3: CASSQEIHGNSPLHF. Here the CDR3 DNA reads TGTGCCAGCAGCCAAGAAATTCACGGAAATTCACCCCTCCACTTT.

At least ten counts were recorded for this clonotype. This beta chain is an unintended read in a library built for alpha chains; its size means little. The V call is TRBV11-3, the J call TRBJ2-3; either TRBD1 or TRBD2 may supply D (6 bases each). The CDR3 extends over 15 amino acids. V lost 4 bases and J lost 4, with 15 bases in between. CDR1 is SGHNT and CDR2 is YENEEA in the germline V gene. CDR3 sequence: CASSSMAGGSDTQYF. In nucleotides, the CDR3 is TGTGCCAGCAGCTCCATGGCCGGGGGCTCAGATACGCAGTATTTT.

This clonotype was seen many times. This beta chain is a stray read from a library made for alpha chains; its abundance is not meaningful. V usage is TRBV28 and J usage is TRBJ2-7; D assignment may be TRBD1 or TRBD2 (6 bases each). Germline V lookup: CDR1 MDHEN, CDR2 SYDVKM. This CDR3 spans 15 amino acids. Trimming removed 3 bases from V and 3 bases from J, with 15 bases in between. The CDR3 coding sequence is TGTGCCAGCAGTTTGCCAGGGGAGGAGAGCTACGAGCAGTACTTC. This gives the protein CASSLPGEESYEQYF.

This clonotype was found many times. This beta chain is a stray sequence in a library constructed for alpha chains; its clone size is not meaningful. The chain recombines TRBV6-2 or TRBV6-3 with TRBJ1-5; no clear D. Trimming took 6 bases from V and 3 from J, leaving 12 bases between them. The CDR3 extends over 14 amino acids. CDR1 is MNHEY, CDR2 SVGEGT, per germline. The CDR3, as DNA: TGTGCCAGCAGCCGCGGGATATACAATCAGCCCCAGCATTTT. It is translated as CASSRGIYNQPQHF.

This clonotype was picked up many times. This beta chain slipped into a library made for alpha chains as a stray read, so its size is not meaningful. The gene calls are TRBV9 and TRBJ2-6; D unresolved. The CDR3 spans 17 residues. CDR1 and CDR2 (germline): SGDLS, YYNGEE. V shed 4 bases and J shed 2 bases, with 16 bases lying between them. CDR3 sequence: CASSWGSGTTGANVLTF. CDR3 DNA sequence: TGTGCCAGCAGCTGGGGATCGGGTACTACTGGGGCCAACGTCCTGACTTTC.

In this sample, this clonotype turned up many times. Because this beta chain is a stray read in a library intended to capture alpha chains, its abundance should not be given much weight. V usage is TRBV4-1 and J usage is TRBJ2-5, with 7 nucleotides matching TRBD1. The CDR3 consists of 12 residues. Germline CDR1 MGHRA, CDR2 YSYEKL. The junction had 2 bases not matched to a gene; V was cut back by 1 base and J by 9 bases. Written as DNA, the CDR3 is TGCGCCAGCAGCCAAGCAGGGGGTCCCCAGTACTTC. Amino acids: CASSQAGGPQYF.

This clonotype was found many times. The library was built for alpha chains, so this beta chain is an off-target read and its size means little. The chain employs TRBV7-2 and TRBJ1-5, with D possibly being TRBD1 (5 bases). The CDR3 has 15 residues. V lost 5 bases to trimming and J lost 5 bases, with 16 bases between them. Germline-derived CDR1 and CDR2 are SGHTA and FQGNSA. The CDR3, as DNA: TGTGCCAGCAGCGACCCCTGGCGGGGCGATCAGCCCCAGCATTTT. This translates into CASSDPWRGDQPQHF.

This clonotype was recorded many times. The size of this beta chain means little, since it is a stray read in a library made for alpha chains. This rearrangement joins TRBV3-1 to TRBJ1-2; tentatively, D is TRBD1 (6 bases). The V end was cut by 2 bases, the J end by 8 bases, with 12 bases between. The germline V gene encodes CDR1 LGHDT and CDR2 YNNKEL (reference sequence). The CDR3 totals 13 residues. The CDR3 sequence is CASSQLQGGGYTF. DNA for the CDR3: TGTGCCAGCAGCCAACTACAGGGAGGAGGCTACACCTTC.

This clonotype came up many times. This beta chain turned up in a library designed for alpha chains; as an off-target read, its abundance says little. The genes are TRBV11-2 and TRBJ2-6, with D perhaps given as TRBD1 or TRBD2 (5 bases each). The CDR3 spans 13 residues. Germline CDR1 SGHAT, CDR2 FQNNGV. V was pared by 5 bases and J by 6 bases, with 8 bases between. The CDR3 DNA reads TGTGCCAGCAGCAGGGGAGAGGCCAACGTCCTGACTTTC. Its protein is CASSRGEANVLTF. Full variable domain (remainder filled in from reference TRBV11-2 and TRBJ2-6): EAGVAQSPRYKIIEKRQSVAFWCNPISGHATLYWYQQILGQGPKLLIQFQNNGVVDDSQLPKDRFSAERLKGVDSTLKIQPAKLEDSAVYLCASSRGEANVLTFGAGSRLTVL.

This clonotype was counted many times. With the library built for alpha chains, this beta chain is off target and its frequency is not meaningful. The chain employs TRBV6-5 and TRBJ1-3; the D gene is possibly TRBD1 (6 bases). From germline, CDR1 is MNHEY and CDR2 SVGAGI. The CDR3 contains 14 residues. Deletions cut 7 bases from V and 0 bases from J, with 10 bases between. The CDR3 DNA is TGTGCCAGCAAGGGGGTCTCCTCTGGAAACACCATATATTTT. Encoded protein: CASKGVSSGNTIYF.

Regarding this clonotype: A library made for alpha chains picked up this beta chain off target, so its size means little. This CDR3 is CSARDPLGGTDTQYF. The CDR3, as DNA: TGCAGTGCTAGAGATCCCCTGGGGGGCACAGATACGCAGTATTTT. J is TRBJ2-3 and V is TRBV20-1; D possibly matches TRBD1 or TRBD2 (5 bases each). V was trimmed by 0 bases and J by 1 base, leaving 11 bases between them. Germline CDR1 is DFQATT and CDR2 is SNEGSKA (reference sequence). The CDR3 extends over 15 amino acids.

At least ten counts were recorded for this clonotype. This beta chain is a stray read from a library made for alpha chains; its abundance is not meaningful. The chain has TRBV20-1 and TRBJ2-7; D might be TRBD1 (6 bases). The CDR3 has 13 residues. The V end lost 3 bases, the J end lost 3 bases, and 12 bases lay between the germline ends. Germline CDR1 is DFQATT and CDR2 is SNEGSKA (reference sequence). CDR3 loop: CSASPDRNYEQYF. CDR3 sequence (DNA): TGCAGTGCTAGTCCTGACAGGAACTACGAGCAGTACTTC.

This clonotype has a count of ten or more. The library was prepared for alpha chains; this beta chain is a stray read, so its frequency means little. V is TRBV7-2 and J is TRBJ2-7; 7 bases fit TRBD2. The CDR3 has 13 residues. The V gene end was trimmed by 0 bases and the J gene end by 7 bases; junction bases not matched to a gene: 3. The germline V gene encodes CDR1 SGHTA and CDR2 FQGNSA. The CDR3 coding sequence is TGTGCCAGCAGCTTAGCCGGGGGGAGGGAGCAGTACTTC. It is translated as CASSLAGGREQYF.

This clonotype was recorded many times. This beta chain turned up in a library designed for alpha chains; as an off-target read, its abundance says little. The chain is built from TRBV3-1 and TRBJ1-5; D call uncertain. This CDR3 region has 14 residues. Trimming took off 2 bases at V and 3 bases at J, with 8 bases between the two ends. Per the germline V gene, CDR1 is LGHDT and CDR2 is YNNKEL (reference sequence). In DNA form, the CDR3 reads TGTGCCAGCAGCCAATGGGGTTCCAATCAGCCCCAGCATTTT. It encodes CASSQWGSNQPQHF.

This clonotype was seen only a few times. This beta chain came through as a stray read in a library set up for alpha chains, and its size says little. This rearrangement joins TRBV20-1 to TRBJ2-2, with TRBD1 matching over 10 bases. Germline-derived CDR1 and CDR2 are DFQATT and SNEGSKA (reference sequence). This CDR3 comprises 15 residues. Unmatched junction bases numbered 12, after V lost 6 bases and J lost 8 bases. The CDR3 DNA reads as TGCAGTGCATCCGGGACAGGGGCCTGGAAGGGGGAGCTGTTTTTT. It codes for CSASGTGAWKGELFF.

Comment on this clonotype: Found in a library prepared for alpha chains, this beta chain is an off-target read, and its abundance has little meaning. V and J are TRBV15 and TRBJ2-3, with 8 bases identical to TRBD2. Trimming took 2 bases from V and 1 from J; bases not matched to a gene: 5. This CDR3 region has 16 residues. Germline CDR1 LNHNV, CDR2 YYDKDF (reference sequence). CDR3 sequence reads: CATSRNSGDGTDTQYF. As DNA, the CDR3 is TGTGCCACCAGCAGAAATAGCGGGGATGGCACAGATACGCAGTATTTT.

There are many counts of this clonotype. This beta chain came through as a stray read in a library set up for alpha chains, and its size says little. The chain carries TRBV5-5 and TRBJ2-2, with TRBD1 matching 10 bases. Germline loops: CDR1 SGHKS, CDR2 YYEKEE (reference sequence). The CDR3 is made up of 16 amino acids. The V and J ends lost 3 bases and 0 bases, in that order; junction bases with no gene match: 2. DNA for the CDR3: TGTGCCAGCAGCTGGGACAGGGGAGCGAACACCGGGGAGCTGTTTTTT. It codes for CASSWDRGANTGELFF.

In this sample, this clonotype turned up a few times. Little can be read into the size of this beta chain, an off-target read in a library designed for alpha chains. The chain combines TRBV2 with TRBJ2-7; TRBD1 matches at 8 bases. The germline V gene encodes CDR1 SNHLY and CDR2 FYNNEI. The CDR3 totals 14 residues. V was clipped by 3 bases and J by 6 bases; unmatched bases: 7. CDR3 in DNA: TGTGCCAGCAGTGAGAGGGTCAGGGGGCGCGAGCAGTACTTC. Translated, it gives CASSERVRGREQYF.

This clonotype turned up a few times. The library was prepared for alpha chains; this beta chain is a stray read, so its frequency means little. The chain uses TRBV3-1 and TRBJ2-1, with no clear D. Deletions cut 4 bases from V and 7 bases from J, with 11 bases between. The CDR3 covers 13 residues. The germline V gene encodes CDR1 LGHDT and CDR2 YNNKEL (reference sequence). CDR3 residues: CASSRGLWNEQFF. The CDR3 bases are TGTGCCAGCAGCCGGGGTCTTTGGAATGAGCAGTTCTTC.